The 15 T cell receptor beta chains below come from one sample, sequenced in a study of shared clonotypes between healthy human individuals. Clones were read by immunoSEQ multiplex PCR, and TCRdb kept only the in-frame ones, dropping some. The sample shows some 2.3 million clones, roughly 93% of them seen only once. Material: naive CD4+ T cells from PBMCs. Stated subset: CD45RA+ positively selected. Every receptor here comes from a man aged 18-30 years in good health. Some clones in this sample may be carry-over from other donors' samples.

This sequence joins TRBV5-6 and TRBJ2-2, with 13 bases matching TRBD2. The CDR3 contains 17 residues. CDR1 is SGHDT, CDR2 YYEEEE, per germline. The V gene end was trimmed by 3 bases and the J gene end by 3 bases; junction bases not matched to a gene: 5. CDR3 nucleotide sequence: TGTGCCAGCAGCTATAGCGGACTAGCGGGAGACACCGGGGAGCTGTTTTTT. Translation gives CASSYSGLAGDTGELFF.

The chain combines TRBV7-3 with TRBJ2-6; TRBD1 is a possible D gene (6 bases). The germline CDR1 and CDR2 sequences are SGHTA and FQGTGA. This CDR3 is built from 17 residues. V was trimmed by 1 base and J by 4 bases, leaving 14 bases between them. The CDR3 sequence: CASSLSPGAQGANVLTF. In DNA form, the CDR3 reads TGTGCCAGCAGCTTAAGCCCAGGGGCTCAAGGGGCCAACGTCCTGACTTTC.

The chain employs TRBV30 and TRBJ2-7; 10 bases agree with TRBD1. Per germline, CDR1 GTSNPN and CDR2 SVGIG (reference sequence). This CDR3 is built from 14 residues. The J segment lost 4 bases and the V segment lost 4 bases, leaving 7 bases of the junction unmatched. CDR3 in DNA: TGTGCCTGGAATACGGGGACAGGGGCGTACGAGCAGTACTTC. This gives the protein CAWNTGTGAYEQYF. The full variable domain, its missing parts supplied by reference TRBV30 and TRBJ2-7, is SQTIHQWPATLVQPVGSPLSLECTVEGTSNPNLYWYRQAAGRGLQLLFYSVGIGQISSEVPQNLSASRPQDRQFILSSKKLLLSDSGFYLCAWNTGTGAYEQYFGPGTRLTVT.

J is TRBJ2-6 and V is TRBV7-6, with D tentatively TRBD1 (5 bases). Looked up from germline, CDR1 is SGHVS and CDR2 is FNYEAQ. V was cut by 2 bases and J by 4 bases, with 18 bases left in between. CDR3 length: 18 residues. CDR3 coding DNA: TGTGCCAGCAGCTTAAAGGGGAAAACCTACGCCGGGGCCAACGTCCTGACTTTC. This codes for CASSLKGKTYAGANVLTF.

Details on this clone: Other DNA sequences in this specimen translate into the identical CDR3. This rearrangement joins TRBV30 to TRBJ1-2; 8 positions match TRBD1. There are 13 residues in the CDR3. The germline gives CDR1 GTSNPN, CDR2 SVGIG (reference sequence). Germline trimming cut 0 bases from V and 8 bases from J; bases unmatched to any gene: 5. For the CDR3, the DNA is TGTGCCTGGAGTGTGGGACAGGTTGGAGGCTACACCTTC. It encodes CAWSVGQVGGYTF.

The chain links TRBV29-1 to TRBJ2-4, with 9 nucleotides matching TRBD1. CDR1 is SQVTM, CDR2 ANQGSEA, per germline. The CDR3 sequence is 12 residues long. V trimming: 7 bases; J trimming: 5 bases; junction bases outside the gene matches: 3. This CDR3 reads CSGGQGQNIQYF. In nucleotides, the CDR3 is TGCAGCGGAGGACAGGGGCAAAACATTCAGTACTTC. Looking up the rest from reference TRBV29-1 and TRBJ2-4 gives the full variable domain: SAVISQKPSRDICQRGTSLTIQCQVDSQVTMMFWYRQQPGQSLTLIATANQGSEATYESGFVIDKFPISRPNLTFSTLTVSNMSPEDSSIYLCSGGQGQNIQYFGAGTRLSVL.

The genes are TRBV2 and TRBJ1-1; tentative D call: TRBD1 (5 bases). The germline V gene has CDR1 SNHLY and CDR2 FYNNEI. The CDR3 loop spans 14 amino acids. Deletions cut 2 bases from V and 6 bases from J, with 13 bases between. The DNA of the CDR3 is TGTGCCAGCAGTGAATATGGGGGGGAGGCTGAAGCTTTCTTT. Protein sequence: CASSEYGGEAEAFF. Full variable domain (outside the CDR3, taken from reference TRBV2 and TRBJ1-1): EPEVTQTPSHQVTQMGQEVILRCVPISNHLYFYWYRQILGQKVEFLVSFYNNEISEKSEIFDDQFSVERPDGSNFTLKIRSTKLEDSAMYFCASSEYGGEAEAFFGQGTRLTVV.

The chain carries TRBV29-1 and TRBJ2-3, with a possible D match to TRBD1 (6 bases). The CDR3 sequence is 13 residues long. Germline values: CDR1 SQVTM, CDR2 ANQGSEA. Trimming took 6 bases from V and 0 from J, leaving 10 bases between them. The CDR3 DNA sequence: TGCAGCGTCCAGGGGCGGAGCACAGATACGCAGTATTTT. Protein: CSVQGRSTDTQYF.

This sequence joins TRBV6-4 and TRBJ2-1, with TRBD2 matching 11 bases. This CDR3 spans 15 amino acids. J gave up 9 bases and V 2 bases, and 6 bases lay outside the gene matches. The germline CDR1 and CDR2 sequences are MRHNA and SNTAGT. In nucleotides, the CDR3 is TGTGCCAGCAGTGACATAGCGGGAGGGCCCCCTGAGCAGTTCTTC. Residues: CASSDIAGGPPEQFF.

CDR3 sequence (DNA): TGTGCCAGCAGCTTGGTCCCCACAGATACGCAGTATTTT. Translation gives CASSLVPTDTQYF. The chain is built from TRBV7-2 and TRBJ2-3; D not resolved. Trimming removed 3 bases from V and 2 bases from J, with 6 bases in between. Germline CDR1 reads SGHTA; CDR2 reads FQGNSA. This CDR3 contains 13 residues.

This chain joins TRBV15 and TRBJ2-7; TRBD1 is a possible D gene (5 bases). Germline CDR1 and CDR2: LNHNV and YYDKDF (reference sequence). The CDR3 runs to 14 residues. Trimming pared 3 bases from V and 6 bases from J, leaving 15 bases between. The CDR3 loop is CATSSRGLPGEQYF. For the CDR3, the DNA is TGTGCCACCAGCAGTAGGGGCTTGCCGGGCGAGCAGTACTTC.

The V gene is TRBV28, the J gene TRBJ2-1; TRBD2 aligns across 9 bases. The CDR3 loop spans 16 amino acids. The V gene's germline CDR1 is MDHEN and CDR2 SYDVKM. V shed 6 bases, J shed 3 bases, and the junction held 9 bases outside the gene matches. CDR3 DNA: TGTGCCAGCAGGGGGAGGCTAGCGGGAAACTACAATGAGCAGTTCTTC. Translating it yields CASRGRLAGNYNEQFF.

Concerning this clone itself: Within the sample, other DNA sequences also encode this same CDR3. The chain has TRBV28 and TRBJ1-2; the match to TRBD1 covers 7 bases. Losses at the gene ends were 6 bases for V and 4 bases for J; bases not matched to a gene: 8. The CDR3 consists of 14 residues. The germline V gene has CDR1 MDHEN and CDR2 SYDVKM. CDR3 bases: TGTGCCAGCAGCCCCGGGACAGCTTTCTATGGCTACACCTTC. It is translated as CASSPGTAFYGYTF.

V usage is TRBV5-8 and J usage is TRBJ2-7; the D gene is possibly TRBD2 (6 bases). Trimming left V 4 bases short and J 3 bases short, with 17 bases between. The CDR3 contains 15 residues. Germline V gene sequence: CDR1 SGHTS, CDR2 YDEGEE. The CDR3 DNA is TGTGCCAGCAGCGCCCAGGTCCCGACTAGCTACGAGCAGTACTTC. Its protein product is CASSAQVPTSYEQYF.

The chain carries TRBV11-2 and TRBJ2-7; a weak D match, TRBD1 (7 bases). The V gene's germline CDR1 is SGHAT and CDR2 FQNNGV. CDR3 length equals 15 residues. The V and J ends lost 2 bases and 3 bases respectively, with 14 bases between them. The chain's CDR3 is CASSLLRQGLYEQYF. The CDR3, as DNA: TGTGCCAGCAGCTTACTCCGACAGGGACTCTACGAGCAGTACTTC.